These 3 T cell receptor beta chains came from one sample sequenced in a study of cytomegalovirus exposure and HLA in healthy donors. The PCR used 60 Vbeta and 13 Jbeta primers. Some clones are missing from TCRdb's copy, which holds only in-frame ones; the method was immunoSEQ multiplex PCR. The sample yields about 160,000 clones, approximately 80% seen once. Sequenced material: PBMCs. These receptor sequences come from a woman aged 18 to 35 in good health and CMV-seronegative.

This clone appeared a single time. The gene calls are TRBV4-1 and TRBJ2-1, with 9 bases that match TRBD2. Trimming removed 0 bases from V and 9 bases from J; junction bases left unmatched: 6. Germline V gene data show CDR1 as MGHRA and CDR2 as YSYEKL. The CDR3 spans 15 residues. CDR3 coding DNA: TGCGCCAGCAGCCAAGAGCCTAGCGGGATACGTGAGCAGTTCTTC. Translation: CASSQEPSGIREQFF.

The chain recombines TRBV6-1 with TRBJ1-1; D perhaps matches TRBD1 (6 bases). This CDR3 has 12 amino acids. The germline gives CDR1 MNHNS, CDR2 SASEGT. Deletions cut 2 bases from V and 5 bases from J, with 6 bases between. CDR3 protein: CASSEQGTEAFF. CDR3 nucleotides: TGTGCCAGCAGTGAACAGGGGACTGAAGCTTTCTTT.

This rearrangement joins TRBV5-1 to TRBJ1-6; 7 positions match TRBD1. The CDR3 has 16 amino acids. Trimming cost V 0 bases and J 8 bases; bases outside gene matches: 8. Per germline, CDR1 SGHRS and CDR2 YFSETQ. This CDR3 reads CASSLGTQGDHSPLHF. In DNA form, the CDR3 reads TGCGCCAGCAGCTTGGGAACCCAGGGGGACCATTCACCCCTCCACTTT.